This T cell receptor (beta chain) was identified in a study of CD8 T cells in Susac syndrome. V lost 6 bases and J lost 4, with 15 bases in between. CDR3 size: 14 residues. CD8+ and CD4+ T cells from blood underwent TCR beta sequencing, which was carried out in a high-throughput format. Reverse transcription used about 0.45 to 1 ug RNA and random hexamers. TCRdb fed the immunoSEQ multiplex PCR reads into MiXCR, producing one record per CDR3 protein. The sample consists of fewer than 200,000 distinct CDR3 sequences, 93% of them appearing once. The rearrangement uses TRBV12-3 or TRBV12-4 and TRBJ1-2; no definite D call. This TCR came from a human donor in good health. Specimen: CD4+ T cells from PBMCs. CDR3 protein: CASSPWDPGYGYTF. In DNA form, the CDR3 reads TGTGCCAGCAGCCCCTGGGATCCTGGCTATGGCTACACCTTC.